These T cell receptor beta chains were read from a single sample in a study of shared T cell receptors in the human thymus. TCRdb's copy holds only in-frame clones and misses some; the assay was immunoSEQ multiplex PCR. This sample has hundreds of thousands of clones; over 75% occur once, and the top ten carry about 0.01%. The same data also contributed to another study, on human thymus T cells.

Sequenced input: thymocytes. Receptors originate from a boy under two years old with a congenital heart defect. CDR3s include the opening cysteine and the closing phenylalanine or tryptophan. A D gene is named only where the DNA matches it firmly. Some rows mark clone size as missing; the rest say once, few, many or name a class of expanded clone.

CDR3 DNA: TGTGCCAGCAGTCACGGGGGGAGTAACTACGAGCAGTACTTC; CDR3 protein: CASSHGGSNYEQYF; J gene: TRBJ2-7; clone size: NA; CDR3 length: 14; V gene: TRBV6-6; D gene: TRBD2
CDR3 DNA: TGTGCCAGCAGCTTTCCGTTCGGCGGGAGGCCCCCCTACGAGCAGTACTTC; CDR3 protein: CASSFPFGGRPPYEQYF; J gene: TRBJ2-7; clone size: NA; CDR3 length: 17; V gene: TRBV11-2; D gene: TRBD2
CDR3 DNA: TGTGCCAGCAGCCACGCCCCCCCGGGACTAGCGGGGACGAACACCGGGGAGCTGTTTTTT; CDR3 protein: CASSHAPPGLAGTNTGELFF; J gene: TRBJ2-2; clone size: NA; CDR3 length: 20; V gene: TRBV5-8; D gene: TRBD2
CDR3 DNA: TGTGCCAGCTCACTGCCGGGACAGGCTAACACTGAAGCTTTCTTT; CDR3 protein: CASSLPGQANTEAFF; J gene: TRBJ1-1; clone size: NA; CDR3 length: 15; V gene: TRBV18; D gene: TRBD1
CDR3 DNA: TGTGCCAGCAGCCACGGGACTAACTCCTCCTACGAGCAGTACTTC; CDR3 protein: CASSHGTNSSYEQYF; J gene: TRBJ2-7; clone size: NA; CDR3 length: 15; V gene: TRBV13; D gene: TRBD2
CDR3 DNA: TGCGCCAGCAGCCCTAATTGGACAGGGGACAATGAGCAGTTCTTC; CDR3 protein: CASSPNWTGDNEQFF; J gene: TRBJ2-1; clone size: NA; CDR3 length: 15; V gene: TRBV5-1; D gene: TRBD1
CDR3 DNA: TGTGCCAGCAGCTTGACAGGGGGCCAGCCCCAGCATTTT; CDR3 protein: CASSLTGGQPQHF; J gene: TRBJ1-5; clone size: NA; CDR3 length: 13; V gene: TRBV7-3; D gene: TRBD1
CDR3 DNA: TGTGCCAGCAGCTTGTCAGCGGGAGCCGTGCGGGGAGATACGCAGTATTTT; CDR3 protein: CASSLSAGAVRGDTQYF; J gene: TRBJ2-3; clone size: NA; CDR3 length: 17; V gene: TRBV5-5; D gene: TRBD2
CDR3 DNA: TGCGCCAGCAGCCAGGAAACAGGTCCTAATGAAAAACTGTTTTTT; CDR3 protein: CASSQETGPNEKLFF; J gene: TRBJ1-4; clone size: NA; CDR3 length: 15; V gene: TRBV4-1; D gene: NA
CDR3 DNA: TGCACCAGCGTCCCGTGGGGAGTCCACGAGCAGTACTTC; CDR3 protein: CTSVPWGVHEQYF; J gene: TRBJ2-7; clone size: NA; CDR3 length: 13; V gene: TRBV1; D gene: NA
CDR3 DNA: TGTGCCGGGGACTTGAACACCGGGGAGCTGTTTTTT; CDR3 protein: CAGDLNTGELFF; J gene: TRBJ2-2; clone size: NA; CDR3 length: 12; V gene: TRBV7-2; D gene: NA
CDR3 DNA: TGTGCCAGCAGTCACTGGAGACAGGGCAGGGAAGAGCAGTACTTC; CDR3 protein: CASSHWRQGREEQYF; J gene: TRBJ2-7; clone size: NA; CDR3 length: 15; V gene: TRBV28; D gene: TRBD1
CDR3 DNA: TGTGCCAGCAGCTTAAACGCCGGCCTAGGGGGTTGGGAGCAGTACTTC; CDR3 protein: CASSLNAGLGGWEQYF; J gene: TRBJ2-7; clone size: NA; CDR3 length: 16; V gene: TRBV7-2; D gene: NA
CDR3 DNA: TGTGCCAGTAGTCAGACTAGCCGTAACGAGCAGTACTTC; CDR3 protein: CASSQTSRNEQYF; J gene: TRBJ2-7; clone size: NA; CDR3 length: 13; V gene: TRBV19; D gene: TRBD2
CDR3 DNA: TGCGCCAGCAGCCAAGAAGGGCGGGAGGGCTTCTACAATGAGCAGTTCTTC; CDR3 protein: CASSQEGREGFYNEQFF; J gene: TRBJ2-1; clone size: few; CDR3 length: 17; V gene: TRBV4-3; D gene: TRBD2
CDR3 DNA: TGTGCCAGCAGTCCGTACCAAGAGACCCAGTACTTC; CDR3 protein: CASSPYQETQYF; J gene: TRBJ2-5; clone size: NA; CDR3 length: 12; V gene: TRBV11-2; D gene: NA
CDR3 DNA: TGCGCCAGCAGCCAAGCGGGTAGCTCCTACAATGAGCAGTTCTTC; CDR3 protein: CASSQAGSSYNEQFF; J gene: TRBJ2-1; clone size: NA; CDR3 length: 15; V gene: TRBV4-1; D gene: NA
CDR3 DNA: TGTGCCGTCCAGCAGAGAGGCCCCCAGCGGGATACGCAGTATTTT; CDR3 protein: CAVQQRGPQRDTQYF; J gene: TRBJ2-3; clone size: NA; CDR3 length: 15; V gene: TRBV27; D gene: NA
CDR3 DNA: TGCGCCAGCAGCCTGACTAGCGGGACACCGTACGAGCAGTACTTC; CDR3 protein: CASSLTSGTPYEQYF; J gene: TRBJ2-7; clone size: NA; CDR3 length: 15; V gene: TRBV5-1; D gene: TRBD2
CDR3 DNA: TGTGCCAGCAGCTTTAGTGCCTACGAGCAGTACTTC; CDR3 protein: CASSFSAYEQYF; J gene: TRBJ2-7; clone size: NA; CDR3 length: 12; V gene: TRBV7-8; D gene: NA
CDR3 DNA: TGTGCCAGCAGCTTAGGATCCCTAGTCACAGATACGCAGTATTTT; CDR3 protein: CASSLGSLVTDTQYF; J gene: TRBJ2-3; clone size: NA; CDR3 length: 15; V gene: TRBV11-2; D gene: NA
CDR3 DNA: TGCAGCGTTCCACAGGGTTCACCCCTCCACTTT; CDR3 protein: CSVPQGSPLHF; J gene: TRBJ1-6; clone size: NA; CDR3 length: 11; V gene: TRBV29-1; D gene: NA
CDR3 DNA: TGTGCCAGCTCCACCTCCGCGCTCTACAGATTAGGCTATGGCTACACCTTC; CDR3 protein: CASSTSALYRLGYGYTF; J gene: TRBJ1-2; clone size: NA; CDR3 length: 17; V gene: TRBV18; D gene: NA
CDR3 DNA: TGTGCCACCGATAGGGACAGGTCCAAAGTAGCGGGAGCAACAGATACGCAGTATTTT; CDR3 protein: CATDRDRSKVAGATDTQYF; J gene: TRBJ2-3; clone size: NA; CDR3 length: 19; V gene: TRBV19; D gene: NA
CDR3 DNA: TGCGCCAGCAGCCGCCTAAGGTGGGAGATCCCAGATACGCAGTATTTT; CDR3 protein: CASSRLRWEIPDTQYF; J gene: TRBJ2-3; clone size: NA; CDR3 length: 16; V gene: TRBV4-1; D gene: NA
CDR3 DNA: TGTGCCAGCTCACCAGGGGGACTAGCGGGATCCTACGAGCAGTACTTC; CDR3 protein: CASSPGGLAGSYEQYF; J gene: TRBJ2-7; clone size: NA; CDR3 length: 16; V gene: TRBV18; D gene: TRBD2
CDR3 DNA: TGCGCCAGCGGACCTCCCGGGGGGCTGAACACTGAAGCTTTCTTT; CDR3 protein: CASGPPGGLNTEAFF; J gene: TRBJ1-1; clone size: NA; CDR3 length: 15; V gene: TRBV5-1; D gene: NA
CDR3 DNA: TGTGCCAGCAAGAGAGGGAGAGGTAGCACAGATACGCAGTATTTT; CDR3 protein: CASKRGRGSTDTQYF; J gene: TRBJ2-3; clone size: NA; CDR3 length: 15; V gene: TRBV28; D gene: NA
CDR3 DNA: TGCAGCGTTGAATTAGCCGTGTACAATGAGCAGTTCTTC; CDR3 protein: CSVELAVYNEQFF; J gene: TRBJ2-1; clone size: NA; CDR3 length: 13; V gene: TRBV29-1; D gene: NA
CDR3 DNA: TGTGCCAGCGTCGGGGGGTATGGCTACACCTTC; CDR3 protein: CASVGGYGYTF; J gene: TRBJ1-2; clone size: NA; CDR3 length: 11; V gene: TRBV9; D gene: NA
CDR3 DNA: TGTGCCAGCAGTACACAAACCATGGGAGGAAGCGCAGATACGCAGTATTTT; CDR3 protein: CASSTQTMGGSADTQYF; J gene: TRBJ2-3; clone size: NA; CDR3 length: 17; V gene: TRBV7-9; D gene: NA
CDR3 DNA: TGTGCCAGCAGTTACGGGCTAGCGGGGTGGGAGCAGTACTTC; CDR3 protein: CASSYGLAGWEQYF; J gene: TRBJ2-7; clone size: NA; CDR3 length: 14; V gene: TRBV6-5; D gene: TRBD2
CDR3 DNA: TGTGCCATCAGTCCCCGTCGGGTACTAGCGGAGCCAACCTCCTACGAGCAGTACTTC; CDR3 protein: CAISPRRVLAEPTSYEQYF; J gene: TRBJ2-7; clone size: NA; CDR3 length: 19; V gene: TRBV10-3; D gene: TRBD2
CDR3 DNA: TGTGCCTGGAGTTTTCCCATTAAACTAGGTCGGGCCTACAATGAGCAGTTCTTC; CDR3 protein: CAWSFPIKLGRAYNEQFF; J gene: TRBJ2-1; clone size: NA; CDR3 length: 18; V gene: TRBV30; D gene: NA
CDR3 DNA: TGTGCCAGCAGTTTATACCCAAACAGGGGATCACCCCTCCACTTT; CDR3 protein: CASSLYPNRGSPLHF; J gene: TRBJ1-6; clone size: NA; CDR3 length: 15; V gene: TRBV28; D gene: TRBD1
CDR3 DNA: TGTGCCAGCAGTTTCCTTCTCGCTACCGAGCAGTACTTC; CDR3 protein: CASSFLLATEQYF; J gene: TRBJ2-7; clone size: NA; CDR3 length: 13; V gene: TRBV6-5; D gene: NA
CDR3 DNA: TGCGCCAGCAGCCAGGATCGGTGGGAGGGGGACGAGCAGTACTTC; CDR3 protein: CASSQDRWEGDEQYF; J gene: TRBJ2-7; clone size: NA; CDR3 length: 15; V gene: TRBV4-3; D gene: NA
CDR3 DNA: TGTGCCAGGGCCGGACAGCGCAATCAGCCCCAGCATTTT; CDR3 protein: CARAGQRNQPQHF; J gene: TRBJ1-5; clone size: NA; CDR3 length: 13; V gene: TRBV6-5; D gene: NA
CDR3 DNA: TGTGCCAGCAGTGAAGCGCGGCGGGACAGGGGGCGGGGGACCCAGTACTTC; CDR3 protein: CASSEARRDRGRGTQYF; J gene: TRBJ2-5; clone size: NA; CDR3 length: 17; V gene: TRBV6-1; D gene: TRBD1
CDR3 DNA: TGCGCCAGCAGCTGCCTGGAGGCGGCGAACACCGGGGAGCTGTTTTTT; CDR3 protein: CASSCLEAANTGELFF; J gene: TRBJ2-2; clone size: NA; CDR3 length: 16; V gene: TRBV5-1; D gene: NA
CDR3 DNA: TGTGCCAGCAGCAGGGGGCCCTCCTACGAGCAGTACTTC; CDR3 protein: CASSRGPSYEQYF; J gene: TRBJ2-7; clone size: NA; CDR3 length: 13; V gene: TRBV7-9; D gene: TRBD1
CDR3 DNA: TGTGCCAGCAGTTCCGACGGGGGAAACTATGGCTACACCTTC; CDR3 protein: CASSSDGGNYGYTF; J gene: TRBJ1-2; clone size: NA; CDR3 length: 14; V gene: TRBV6-1; D gene: NA
CDR3 DNA: TGTGCCAGCAGTTTATTGTGGCCGTCCTACAATGAGCAGTTCTTC; CDR3 protein: CASSLLWPSYNEQFF; J gene: TRBJ2-1; clone size: once; CDR3 length: 15; V gene: TRBV27; D gene: NA